This TCR beta chain originates from a study of early T cells in non-severe SARS-CoV-2 infection. The study, taken as a whole, reports: The VDJdb matching leaned toward anti-spike CD8 responses and overlooked private and CD4 specificities.

Attachment of unique molecular identifiers to individual cDNA molecules was performed. TCRdb processed the 5' RACE reads anew with MiXCR; each CDR3 protein has one entry. The data show about 61,000 distinct CDR3 sequences, with under 14% seen just once and 1.5% to 2% held by the top ten. Worth noting for this clonotype: Its specificity is unknown.

Germline V gene sequence: CDR1 LNHDA, CDR2 SQIVND (reference sequence). J gave up 10 bases and V 9 bases, and 10 bases lay outside the gene matches. The CDR3 loop spans 13 amino acids. The sequenced material came from whole blood. The chain recombines TRBV19 with TRBJ1-4, with 8 bases matching TRBD1. This clonotype was obtained from an adult who was a healthcare worker with PCR-confirmed SARS-CoV-2 infection or an uninfected control (not recorded which). CDR3: CASATGERRKLFF. In DNA form, the CDR3 reads TGTGCCAGCGCGACAGGGGAGCGAAGAAAACTGTTTTTT.